Below, 21 T cell receptor beta chains from the same sample are listed, as sequenced in a study of cytomegalovirus exposure and HLA in healthy donors (dated 2017 in TCRdb). The library was obtained by the immunoSEQ multiplex PCR assay. For the multiplex PCR, a mixture combining 60 forward primers for TCR Vbeta segments and 13 reverse primers for TCR Jbeta segments was used. The clones in this table, taken by TCRdb from immuneACCESS, are in-frame only. Not every clone is retained; where verified, under half of the shortfall comes from an unresolved V gene, and the cause of the rest is unknown. This sample lists approximately 100,000 clones; over 60% were detected once. 15% to 20% of the sample rests with the top ten. Sequences were obtained from PBMCs. These receptors were obtained from a man aged 60 to 75 in good health and CMV-seropositive.

In DNA, the CDR3 is TGTGCCAGCATCCGCTCCGGGGTTGATACGCAGTATTTT. Amino acid sequence: CASIRSGVDTQYF. This sequence joins TRBV6-1 and TRBJ2-3, with D possibly being TRBD2 (5 bases). V lost 7 bases to trimming and J lost 6 bases, with 14 bases between them. Germline assignment: CDR1 MNHNS and CDR2 SASEGT. The CDR3 totals 13 residues.

As DNA, the CDR3 is TGCGCCAGCAGCTTGGACGGGACAGAAAATCAGCCCCAGCATTTT. Protein sequence: CASSLDGTENQPQHF. The chain recombines TRBV5-1 with TRBJ1-5; the match to TRBD1 covers 7 bases. This CDR3 has 15 amino acids. From germline, CDR1 is SGHRS and CDR2 YFSETQ. Trimming removed 0 bases from V and 4 bases from J; junction bases left unmatched: 4.

This chain uses TRBV7-9 with TRBJ1-5, with D unresolved. The germline gives CDR1 SEHNR, CDR2 FQNEAQ (reference sequence). This CDR3 spans 14 amino acids. Trimming took off 1 base at V and 6 bases at J, with 10 bases between the two ends. CDR3 DNA: TGTGCCAGCAGCTTAGATATGGTAGTTCAGCCCCAGCATTTT. Translation gives CASSLDMVVQPQHF.

CDR3 coding DNA: TGTGCCAGCAGCGTACAGGGCGGAGAAAAACTGTTTTTT. Translated: CASSVQGGEKLFF. V and J are TRBV7-2 and TRBJ1-4, with TRBD1 as a possible D gene (6 bases). The CDR3 sequence is 13 residues long. V lost 5 bases and J lost 8, with 12 bases in between. Germline CDR1 is SGHTA and CDR2 is FQGNSA.

The J gene is TRBJ1-5, the V gene TRBV5-8; 7 bases are a match to TRBD1. Losses at the gene ends were 4 bases for V and 3 bases for J; bases not matched to a gene: 10. CDR1 is SGHTS and CDR2 is YDEGEE in the germline V gene. CDR3 size: 16 residues. Here the CDR3 DNA reads TGTGCCAGCAGCAGAAAGACAGGGCCCATCAATCAGCCCCAGCATTTT. It yields the protein CASSRKTGPINQPQHF.

The chain links TRBV14 to TRBJ2-1, with D possibly matching TRBD2 (7 bases). The ends were cut back, 2 bases at V and 3 bases at J, with 14 bases in the middle. The CDR3 consists of 16 residues. The germline V gene has CDR1 SGHDN and CDR2 FVKESK. The CDR3: CASSQWRGQVYNEQFF. The DNA of the CDR3 is TGTGCCAGCAGCCAATGGCGGGGGCAGGTCTACAATGAGCAGTTCTTC.

This clone is a singleton in its sample. The chain links TRBV6-5 to TRBJ2-5; D is perhaps TRBD1 (5 bases). V shed 6 bases and J shed 2 bases, with 10 bases lying between them. This CDR3 region has 13 residues. Germline V gene sequence: CDR1 MNHEY, CDR2 SVGAGI. CDR3 coding DNA: TGTGCCAGCAGCTCAGGGTTACAAGAGACCCAGTACTTC. It translates to CASSSGLQETQYF.

The rearrangement links TRBV18 to TRBJ2-1; D perhaps matches TRBD1 (7 bases). The CDR3 extends over 16 amino acids. V gave up 0 bases and J gave up 2 bases, with 11 bases separating them. Germline V lookup: CDR1 KGHSH, CDR2 LQKENI. CDR3 protein: CASSPPGRGAYNEQFF. CDR3 coding DNA: TGTGCCAGCTCACCACCGGGCAGGGGGGCCTACAATGAGCAGTTCTTC.

The V and J genes are TRBV6-1 and TRBJ2-7; perhaps TRBD2 as D (6 bases). CDR1 MNHNS and CDR2 SASEGT come from the germline V gene. V lost 3 bases and J lost 0, with 6 bases in between. The CDR3 is 13 residues long. In nucleotides, the CDR3 is TGTGCCAGCAGTGAGGACTACTCCTACGAGCAGTACTTC. It codes for CASSEDYSYEQYF.

This clone appeared a single time. The CDR3 loop reads CASSDAQGAAFF. The CDR3 DNA reads as TGTGCCAGCAGTGATGCACAGGGGGCTGCTTTCTTT. V is TRBV2 and J is TRBJ1-1; 9 bases line up with TRBD1. In germline, CDR1 is SNHLY, CDR2 FYNNEI. The V segment lost 3 bases and the J segment 11 bases; nucleotides outside the gene matches: 4. CDR3 size: 12 residues.

This chain links TRBV27 with TRBJ2-7; maybe TRBD1 (6 bases). CDR1 is MNHEY, CDR2 SMNVEV, per germline (reference sequence). CDR3 length: 13 amino acids. Trimming stripped 6 bases from V and 7 bases from J, with 16 bases between. The CDR3 DNA sequence: TGTGCCAGCAGGGAACAGGGTCCTACGGAGCAGTACTTC. Translated, it gives CASREQGPTEQYF.

This clone has only a few counts. J is TRBJ1-5 and V is TRBV6-5, with TRBD1 as a possible D gene (6 bases). This CDR3 has 14 amino acids. The V end was cut by 6 bases, the J end by 4 bases, with 13 bases between. The germline CDR1 and CDR2 sequences are MNHEY and SVGAGI. The CDR3, as DNA: TGTGCCAGCAGCCCCCTTGGACAGAATCAGCCCCAGCATTTT. It codes for CASSPLGQNQPQHF.

DNA for the CDR3: TGTGCTAGTGGCCCACAGGGGAACATTCAGTACTTC. Translated: CASGPQGNIQYF. This sequence joins TRBV12-5 and TRBJ2-4; 7 bases are a match to TRBD1. CDR3 size: 12 residues. The V gene's germline CDR1 is LGHNT and CDR2 FRNRAP. The ends lost 6 bases at V and 7 bases at J; junction bases unmatched: 3.

The chain combines TRBV5-6 with TRBJ2-4, with 8 nucleotides matching TRBD2. The CDR3 totals 14 residues. V trimming: 0 bases; J trimming: 7 bases; junction bases outside the gene matches: 3. Germline V gives CDR1 SGHDT, CDR2 YYEEEE. The CDR3 spells CASSLGGTRNIQYF. CDR3 nucleotides: TGTGCCAGCAGCTTGGGAGGGACTAGGAACATTCAGTACTTC. The full variable domain, in which reference TRBV5-6 and TRBJ2-4 provide the parts outside the CDR3, is DAGVTQSPTHLIKTRGQQVTLRCSPKSGHDTVSWYQQALGQGPQFIFQYYEEEERQRGNFPDRFSGHQFPNYSSELNVNALLLGDSALYLCASSLGGTRNIQYFGAGTRLSVL.

The CDR3 sequence: CASSLAAEYGYTF. CDR3 sequence (DNA): TGTGCCAGCAGCTTAGCAGCGGAATATGGCTACACCTTC. The chain is built from TRBV11-1 and TRBJ1-2; D not certain. V lost 0 bases and J 5 bases, leaving 7 bases between the germline ends. Germline loops: CDR1 SGHAT, CDR2 FQDESV (reference sequence). This CDR3 is built from 13 residues.

This clone was seen a handful of times. V usage is TRBV27 and J usage is TRBJ1-1; 7 bases match TRBD1. V trimming: 5 bases; J trimming: 4 bases; junction bases outside the gene matches: 7. The germline V gene has CDR1 MNHEY and CDR2 SMNVEV (reference sequence). The CDR3 loop spans 14 amino acids. DNA for the CDR3: TGTGCCAGCAGTCCACAGGGGATTGGCACTGAAGCTTTCTTT. It codes for CASSPQGIGTEAFF.

This chain joins TRBV5-1 and TRBJ1-1; D not resolved. Germline V CDR1 and CDR2: SGHRS, YFSETQ. The CDR3 is 15 amino acids. V lost 0 bases and J 1 base, leaving 10 bases between the germline ends. The CDR3 bases are TGCGCCAGCAGCTTGGCTGGCAACCCGAACACTGAAGCTTTCTTT. Protein: CASSLAGNPNTEAFF.

The chain has TRBV18 and TRBJ2-2; D gene unclear. The CDR3 has 11 amino acids. The V gene's germline CDR1 is KGHSH and CDR2 LQKENI. V dropped 6 bases and J dropped 5 bases, with 4 bases sitting between them. CDR3 region: CASSETGELFF. The CDR3 nucleotides read TGTGCCAGCTCCGAGACCGGGGAGCTGTTTTTT. Using reference TRBV18 and TRBJ2-2 for the parts outside the CDR3, the full variable domain is NAGVMQNPRHLVRRRGQEARLRCSPMKGHSHVYWYRQLPEEGLKFMVYLQKENIIDESGMPKERFSAEFPKEGPSILRIQQVVRGDSAAYFCASSETGELFFGEGSRLTVL.

The CDR3 loop reads CASSLGQTGSLQSQHF. For the CDR3, the DNA is TGTGCCAGCAGCTTAGGACAAACAGGGTCGTTACAGTCCCAGCATTTT. The chain has TRBV7-9 and TRBJ1-5, with a weak D call TRBD1 (6 bases). Germline CDR1 and CDR2: SEHNR and FQNEAQ (reference sequence). The V and J ends lost 1 base and 11 bases respectively, with 21 bases between them. The CDR3 runs to 16 residues.

The V and J genes are TRBV10-3 and TRBJ2-7; 8 nucleotides agree with TRBD2. The end of the DNA aligns better with TRBJ2-1, so the J call may be wrong. This CDR3 region has 15 residues. Germline lookup yields CDR1 ENHRY and CDR2 SYGVKD. The CDR3: CAISGVSGVSNEQFF. As DNA, the CDR3 is TGTGCCATCAGTGGGGTTAGCGGGGTTAGTAATGAGCAGTTCTTC.

The genes are TRBV19 and TRBJ2-7; D gene unclear. The length of the CDR3 is 13 residues. The germline V gene has CDR1 LNHDA and CDR2 SQIVND (reference sequence). The germline V and J ends were trimmed by 1 base and 5 bases, with 9 bases remaining between them. The chain's CDR3 is CASSIGLNDEQYF. The CDR3 DNA reads as TGTGCCAGTAGTATAGGGCTGAATGACGAGCAGTACTTC. The full variable domain, with the rest looked up from reference TRBV19 and TRBJ2-7, is DGGITQSPKYLFRKEGQNVTLSCEQNLNHDAMYWYRQDPGQGLRLIYYSQIVNDFQKGDIAEGYSVSREKKESFPLTVTSAQKNPTAFYLCASSIGLNDEQYFGPGTRLTVT.